Sequencing of this T cell receptor beta chain was carried out in a study of shared clonotypes between healthy human individuals. Overall study: With ages of 18 to 49, the donors were a couple of women and three men.

The material for each subset, its genomic DNA, was split evenly across several immunoSEQ plates. The data were produced by immunoSEQ multiplex PCR, yet TCRdb's version contains in-frame clones alone and is incomplete. The profile shows over a million clones, 75% to 80% of them singletons. The CD4+ fraction was divided into a CD45RA+ naive subset and a CD45RA-negative memory subset. Notes on this clone: Its antigen is as yet unknown.

Trimming removed 0 bases from V and 3 bases from J; junction bases left unmatched: 7. The CDR3 is 16 amino acids. Per germline, CDR1 SGHDN and CDR2 FVKESK. Points from the study as a whole: It was expected that sequencing depth would affect clonotype sharing among donors.

The chain has TRBV14 and TRBJ2-5; 7 nucleotides line up with TRBD1. The TCR originated in a man aged 18 to 35 in good health. Some clones in this sample may be carry-over from other donors' samples. Specimen: memory CD4+ T cells from PBMCs. Subset described: CD45RA-negative fraction. The CDR3 region is CASSQEAGTVKETQYF. The CDR3 region has the DNA TGTGCCAGCAGCCAAGAAGCCGGGACAGTAAAAGAGACCCAGTACTTC.